The sequence of this TCR beta chain was determined in a study of CD8+ T cells in alopecia areata (dated by TCRdb to the late 2010s). Study-wide context: The treated patients took part in an open-label pilot trial in which moderate-to-severe alopecia areata was treated with oral tofacitinib at 5 to 10 mg twice daily. Patients received tofacitinib for 6 to 18 months and were then followed off drug for 6 months to check for delayed response and recurrence. In treated patients, disease severity was measured using the SALT score, which gives the percentage of scalp surface area affected. To study T cell clonal expansion in alopecia areata, the researchers applied high-throughput TCRbeta sequencing to both the C3H/HeJ mouse model and human patients. In humans, TCRbeta sequencing was performed on scalp tissue and on sorted CD4+ and CD8+ peripheral blood T cells from healthy controls and from patients with patchy or totalis/universalis alopecia areata. Patients on tofacitinib were biopsied at baseline and after 4 and 24 weeks of treatment, and several of the patients also had a later scalp biopsy. Scalp clonality was compared among normal scalp (n=4), patchy alopecia areata scalp (n=8), and alopecia totalis/universalis scalp (n=8). RNA came from the PAXgene miRNA kit for fixed scalp, the miRNeasy kit for PBMCs, and the RNeasy kit for mouse skin. TCRbeta CDR3 regions were amplified by immunoSEQ multiplex PCR with 35 Vbeta forward and 13 Jbeta reverse primers.

In the paper's terms, the time point label means: around 22 weeks on oral tofacitinib. The sample's treatment or condition label, in plain terms: oral pan-JAK inhibitor, 5-10 mg twice daily. Lesional scalp punch biopsies and peripheral blood were collected from alopecia areata patients. PBMCs were separated by density centrifugation and stained for CD3, CD4 and CD8, after which CD4+ and CD8+ T cells were sorted on a FACSAria. The investigation overall reported the following: Because the treated cohort was small and had only one nonresponder, larger studies are needed to examine links between baseline CD8+ expansion and response. Higher clonality and more expanded CD8+ clones were observed in lesional scalp than in normal scalp, particularly in alopecia totalis/universalis, a finding suggestive of antigenic drive. Scalp clonality and the number of expanded CD8+ clones among the top 100 scalp clones were significantly decreased by tofacitinib. During tofacitinib treatment, many expanded lesional clones remained in scalp and blood, and this persistence may partly explain relapse after treatment is stopped. Resident alphabeta T cells in normal human skin are also sequenced, complicating scalp TCR repertoire analysis, unlike mouse skin dominated by gammadelta T cells. TCR sequences shared between patients were less clear than in mice, possibly partly because of HLA diversity in the patient population.

The germline V gene specifies SQVTM as CDR1 and ANQGSEA as CDR2. Including the terminal cysteine and phenylalanine, the CDR3 comprises 12 residues. The CDR3 DNA has 36 bases and is translated from base 1. Trimming takes 0 bases from V and 5 bases from J, and the germline ends sit 7 bases apart. Libraries were constructed by the immunoSEQ multiplex PCR assay. RNA was extracted from all samples and reverse transcribed into cDNA, which served as template for TCR sequencing. First-strand cDNA was synthesized with SuperScript III using a 2:1 mix of oligo-dT and random hexamers. A synthetic immune receptor repertoire was used to gauge amplification bias, and whatever bias remained was removed computationally. Under the source paper's analysis protocol: Raw reads were preprocessed to remove errors, and CDR3 was defined according to IMGT conventions as the region from the conserved cysteine to phenylalanine. Clonality was calculated as 1 minus Shannon entropy normalized by log2 of the number of productive unique TCRs. CD4 or CD8 identity of scalp clones was inferred by cross-referencing scalp TCRbeta sequences with sorted blood CD4 and CD8 repertoires. In its TCRdb copy, this immuneACCESS table keeps in-frame sequences only and misses some clones. Where compared with another copy, unresolved V genes explain less than half of these, and the others have no known cause. The DNA gave D and trimming, while V, J and clone size come from that table. Present in this sample are about 42,000 clones, roughly 92% of which were seen just once. The top ten constitute approximately 20% of the sample.

With regard to this clone: The clone's antigen remains unknown. The input lacks base qualities; no much larger clone sits a single base away.

The TCR sequence derives from a human donor with alopecia areata. Sequences were derived from CD8+ T cells sorted from blood, sampled at week 24, from a patient treated with tofacitinib. The V gene is TRBV29-1 and the J gene is TRBJ2-5, with the D segment identity uncertain. The nucleotide sequence reads as follows: TGCAGCGTTGAAGACATCGGTGAGACCCAGTACTTC. Translated, this gives CSVEDIGETQYF.